The clone carrying this TCR beta chain turned up a few times. The antigen is unknown. This sample stems from a study of T-cell reconstitution after alpha-beta-depleted transplantation in children. The study's findings and limits: It was surviving recipient T cells and thymic progenitors that gave some patients high TCRbeta diversity at day 60.

TCRbeta library construction was performed incorporating unique molecular identifiers. TCRdb recomputed calls from the PCR reads with MiXCR, one row per CDR3 protein. The sample holds around 100,000 distinct CDR3 sequences, approximately 10% seen once. Trimming took off 2 bases at V and 2 bases at J, with 11 bases between the two ends. Germline CDR1 SGHRS, CDR2 YFSETQ. The CDR3 length is 14 residues. The sequenced sample was PBMCs, obtained before TCRalphabeta/CD19-depleted stem cell transplant. This TCR was sampled from a boy younger than 10 with acute lymphoblastic leukemia, due to receive a stem cell transplant. The chain uses TRBV5-1 and TRBJ2-7, with D perhaps TRBD2 (6 bases). CDR3 sequence: CASSFSGTPYEQYF. The CDR3 DNA reads as TGCGCCAGCAGCTTTTCAGGGACTCCCTACGAGCAGTACTTC.